Detailed here is one T cell receptor (beta chain). The antigen is unknown. These data originate in a study of cytomegalovirus exposure and HLA in healthy donors. Study-wide findings and caveats: Analyses of presence and absence presupposed an approximately uniform sequencing depth across donors. By HLA locus, TCR association rates varied in a later analysis, with DRB1 showing the most and HLA-C the fewest.

Primers included in the PCR were 60 Vbeta and 13 Jbeta primers. Sequencing was performed with immunoSEQ multiplex PCR; in TCRdb, only in-frame clones are kept and a portion is missing. Of roughly 120,000 clones in the sample, 15% were seen once. The V end lost 5 bases, the J end lost 6 bases, and 9 bases lay between the germline ends. From germline, CDR1 is MNHEY and CDR2 SMNVEV (reference sequence). CDR3 length equals 12 residues. The sequence came from a woman between 18 and 29 years old in good health and CMV-seronegative. The V gene is TRBV27, the J gene TRBJ2-3, with D unclear. The sample comprised PBMCs. The CDR3 DNA follows: TGTGCCAGCAGTCCCGGTTACGATACGCAGTATTTT. Translation gives CASSPGYDTQYF.